This T cell receptor (beta chain) was retrieved from a study of blood T cell repertoires in COVID-19. The length of the CDR3 is 15 residues. CDR1 and CDR2 (germline): MDHEN, SYDVKM. After removal of 5 bases from V and 4 bases from J, the junction contained 9 bases not matched to a gene. In the authors' methods: Reference gene primers were amplified, and this amplification served to estimate nucleated cell counts. Some clones are missing from TCRdb's copy, which holds only in-frame ones; the method was immunoSEQ multiplex PCR. The V and J calls and the clone size are those of that table, but D and trimming were determined from the DNA. The profile shows 35,000 to 55,000 clones, approximately 85% of them singletons.

This clonotype was obtained from a human donor in a cohort sampled during active COVID-19. The genes are TRBV28 and TRBJ2-5, with 8 nucleotides matching TRBD1. The sample comprised peripheral blood. The CDR3 DNA reads as TGTGCCAGCAGTCCCCCCAGGGGGCAGGTAGAGACCCAGTACTTC. Translated: CASSPPRGQVETQYF.